What follows describes a single T cell receptor (beta chain). Its antigen is unknown. A sample-barcoded 5' primer and a J-beta primer mix were used in a second PCR of about 6 to 12 cycles. A single record per CDR3 protein comes from TCRdb applying MiXCR to the 5' RACE reads. This table holds approximately 600,000 distinct CDR3 sequences, approximately 59% found once. These data come from a study of blood T cells in healthy people across ages. The study, taken as a whole, reports: The study found TCR beta diversity correlated strongly with naive T cell percentage.

Germline V gene lookup returns CDR1 ENHRY and CDR2 SYGVKD. This CDR3 spans 14 amino acids. V gave up 3 bases and J gave up 0 bases, with 8 bases separating them. The rearrangement links TRBV10-3 to TRBJ1-2, with D hard to call. The sample consisted of blood. This receptor was obtained from a man between 60 and 70 years old in good health. CDR3 DNA sequence: TGTGCCATCAGTGATGGGGTCTCTAACTATGGCTACACCTTC. Protein: CAISDGVSNYGYTF.